The TCR beta chain described here comes from a study of blood T cell repertoires in COVID-19. Across the whole study: COVID-19 samples collected from the United States, Italy and Spain covered acute and convalescent phases. Sources were T cells, B-cell-depleted T cells, or PBMCs; the material itself was cDNA or gDNA.

For this clone: Within the sample, other DNA sequences also encode this same CDR3.

V gave up 4 bases and J gave up 0 bases, with 6 bases separating them. The germline CDR1 and CDR2 sequences are KGHDR and SFDVKD. There are 13 residues in the CDR3. In the original processing: Amplifying reference gene primers gave estimates of nucleated cell counts. Libraries were prepared by immunoSEQ multiplex PCR; TCRdb keeps only in-frame clonotypes and omits some of them. Clonal size and the V and J genes are those of that table, whereas D and trimming came from the DNA. This table has about 230,000 clones, roughly nine tenths appearing once. The clonotype originates from a woman aged 18-29 years who had recovered from COVID-19. Source material: peripheral blood. The J gene is TRBJ2-7, the V gene TRBV24-1; D not certain. CDR3 loop: CATSDGSSYEQYF. In DNA form, the CDR3 reads TGTGCCACCAGTGACGGTTCCTCCTACGAGCAGTACTTC.